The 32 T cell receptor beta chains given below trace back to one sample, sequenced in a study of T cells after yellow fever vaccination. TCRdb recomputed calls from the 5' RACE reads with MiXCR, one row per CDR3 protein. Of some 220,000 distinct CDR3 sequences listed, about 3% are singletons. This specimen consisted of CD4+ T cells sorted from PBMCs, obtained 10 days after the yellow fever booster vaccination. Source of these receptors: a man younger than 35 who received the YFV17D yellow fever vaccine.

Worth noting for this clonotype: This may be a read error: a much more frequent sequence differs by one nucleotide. CDR3 sequence reads: CANSSPGGYSNQPQHF. CDR3 nucleotide sequence: TGTGCCAACTCTTCCCCAGGGGGATATAGCAATCAGCCCCAGCATTTT. V is TRBV6-1 and J is TRBJ1-5; 7 bases fit TRBD1. With V trimmed by 10 bases and J by 0 bases, 12 bases remained unmatched. Germline V lookup: CDR1 MNHNS, CDR2 SASEGT. The length of the CDR3 is 16 residues.

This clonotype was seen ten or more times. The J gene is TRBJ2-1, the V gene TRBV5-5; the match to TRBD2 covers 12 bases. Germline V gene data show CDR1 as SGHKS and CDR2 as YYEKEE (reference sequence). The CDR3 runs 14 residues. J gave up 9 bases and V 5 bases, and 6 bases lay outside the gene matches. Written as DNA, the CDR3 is TGTGCCAGCAGTCGGACTAGCGGGGACGGTGAGCAGTTCTTC. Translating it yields CASSRTSGDGEQFF.

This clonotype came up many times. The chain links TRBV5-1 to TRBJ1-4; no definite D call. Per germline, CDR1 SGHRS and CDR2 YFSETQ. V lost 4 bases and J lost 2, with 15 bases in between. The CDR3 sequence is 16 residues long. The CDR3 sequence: CASSPGGFSTNEKLFF. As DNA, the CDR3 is TGCGCCAGCAGCCCCGGAGGGTTTTCGACTAATGAAAAACTGTTTTTT.

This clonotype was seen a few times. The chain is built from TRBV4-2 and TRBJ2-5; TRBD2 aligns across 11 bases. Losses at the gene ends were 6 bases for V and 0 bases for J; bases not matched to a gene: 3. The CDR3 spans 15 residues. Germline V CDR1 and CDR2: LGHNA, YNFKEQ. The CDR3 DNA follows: TGTGCCAGCAGGATGACTAGCGGGAACCAAGAGACCCAGTACTTC. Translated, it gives CASRMTSGNQETQYF.

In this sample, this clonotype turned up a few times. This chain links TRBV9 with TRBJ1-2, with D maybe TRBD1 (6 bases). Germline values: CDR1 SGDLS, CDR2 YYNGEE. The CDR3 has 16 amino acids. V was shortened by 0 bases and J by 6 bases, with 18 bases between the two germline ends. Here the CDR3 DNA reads TGTGCCAGCAGCGTAGACCTGCTCAGGGGCGGTAATGGCTACACCTTC. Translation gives CASSVDLLRGGNGYTF.

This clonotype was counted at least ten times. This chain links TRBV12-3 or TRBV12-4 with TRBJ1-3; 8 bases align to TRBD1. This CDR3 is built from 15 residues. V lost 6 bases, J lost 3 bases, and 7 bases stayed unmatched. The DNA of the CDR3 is TGTGCCAGCAGGCCCACCGGGACAGGTGGAAACACCATATATTTT. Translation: CASRPTGTGGNTIYF.

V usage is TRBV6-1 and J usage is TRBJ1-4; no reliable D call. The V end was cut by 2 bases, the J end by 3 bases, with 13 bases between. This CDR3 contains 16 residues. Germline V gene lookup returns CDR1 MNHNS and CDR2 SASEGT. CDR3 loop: CASSELGYRANEKLFF. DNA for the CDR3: TGTGCCAGCAGTGAACTAGGGTACCGAGCTAATGAAAAACTGTTTTTT.

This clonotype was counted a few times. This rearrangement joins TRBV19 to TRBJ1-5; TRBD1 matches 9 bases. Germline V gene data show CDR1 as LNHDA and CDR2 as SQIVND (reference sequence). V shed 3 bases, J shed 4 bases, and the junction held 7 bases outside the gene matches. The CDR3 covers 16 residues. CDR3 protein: CASSMWDRALNQPQHF. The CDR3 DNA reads TGTGCCAGTAGTATGTGGGACAGGGCTCTGAATCAGCCCCAGCATTTT.

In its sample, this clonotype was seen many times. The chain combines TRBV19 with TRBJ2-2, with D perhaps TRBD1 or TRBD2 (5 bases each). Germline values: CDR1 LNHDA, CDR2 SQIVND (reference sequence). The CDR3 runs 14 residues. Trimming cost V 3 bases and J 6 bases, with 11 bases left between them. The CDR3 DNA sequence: TGTGCCAGTAGTATTGTCCGAGGGGCCGGGGAGCTGTTTTTT. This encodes CASSIVRGAGELFF.

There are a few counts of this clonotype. This chain's CDR3 is CASARTADSGNTIYF. Written as DNA, the CDR3 is TGTGCCAGCGCCAGGACCGCGGACTCTGGAAACACCATATATTTT. The chain combines TRBV25-1 with TRBJ1-3; D not certain. The CDR3 runs to 15 residues. The germline V gene encodes CDR1 MGHDK and CDR2 SYGVNS. Trimming took off 8 bases at V and 0 bases at J, with 14 bases between the two ends. Looking up the rest from reference TRBV25-1 and TRBJ1-3 gives the full variable domain: EADIYQTPRYLVIGTGKKITLECSQTMGHDKMYWYQQDPGMELHLIHYSYGVNSTEKGDLSSESTVSRIRTEHFPLTLESARPSHTSQYLCASARTADSGNTIYFGEGSWLTVV.

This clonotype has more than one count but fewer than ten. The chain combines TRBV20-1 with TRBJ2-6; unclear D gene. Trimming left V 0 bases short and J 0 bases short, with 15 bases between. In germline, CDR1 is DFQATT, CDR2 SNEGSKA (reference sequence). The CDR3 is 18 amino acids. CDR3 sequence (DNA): TGCAGTGCTAGAGACCCTTCCCGGGCCCTCTCTGGGGCCAACGTCCTGACTTTC. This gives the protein CSARDPSRALSGANVLTF.

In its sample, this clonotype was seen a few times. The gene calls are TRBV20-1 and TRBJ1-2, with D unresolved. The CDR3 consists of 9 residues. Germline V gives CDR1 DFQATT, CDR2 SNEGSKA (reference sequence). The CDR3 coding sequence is TGCGGGTACAAAGGAGGCTACACCTTC. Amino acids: CGYKGGYTF.

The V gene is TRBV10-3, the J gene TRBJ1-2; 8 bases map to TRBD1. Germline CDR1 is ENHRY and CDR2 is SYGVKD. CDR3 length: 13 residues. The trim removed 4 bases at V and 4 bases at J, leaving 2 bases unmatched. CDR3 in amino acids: CAISGTGSYGYTF. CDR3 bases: TGTGCCATCAGTGGGACAGGGAGCTATGGCTACACCTTC.

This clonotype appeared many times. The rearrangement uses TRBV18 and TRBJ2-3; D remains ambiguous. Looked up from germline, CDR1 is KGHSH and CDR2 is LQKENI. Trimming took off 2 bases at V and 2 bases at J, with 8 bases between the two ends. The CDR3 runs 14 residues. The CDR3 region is CASSPASLTDTQYF. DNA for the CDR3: TGTGCCAGCTCACCAGCTAGTCTCACAGATACGCAGTATTTT.

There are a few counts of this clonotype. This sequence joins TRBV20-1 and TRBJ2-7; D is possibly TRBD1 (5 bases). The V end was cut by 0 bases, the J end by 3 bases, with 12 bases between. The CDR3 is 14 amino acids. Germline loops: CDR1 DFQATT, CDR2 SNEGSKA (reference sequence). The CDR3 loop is CSAREALDSYEQYV. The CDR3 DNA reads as TGCAGTGCTAGAGAGGCCCTAGACAGCTACGAGCAGTACGTC.

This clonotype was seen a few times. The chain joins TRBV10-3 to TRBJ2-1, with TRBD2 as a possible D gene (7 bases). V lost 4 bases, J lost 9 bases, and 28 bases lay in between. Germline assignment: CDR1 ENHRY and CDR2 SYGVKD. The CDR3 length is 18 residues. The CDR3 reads CAISARPSLGGGLGEQFF. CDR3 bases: TGTGCCATCAGTGCGCGCCCATCGTTGGGGGGGGGCCTTGGTGAGCAGTTCTTC.

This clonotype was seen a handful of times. CDR3 DNA sequence: TGTGCCACCAGTGACCCAGGGGGGGCCACCACCGGGGAGCTGTTTTTT. Encoded protein: CATSDPGGATTGELFF. The V and J genes are TRBV24-1 and TRBJ2-2; D is perhaps TRBD1 or TRBD2 (7 bases each). V lost 4 bases and J lost 4, with 15 bases in between. This CDR3 is 16 amino acids long. Germline V lookup: CDR1 KGHDR, CDR2 SFDVKD.

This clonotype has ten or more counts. CDR3 amino acids: CASSSTRSTDTQYF. CDR3 in DNA: TGTGCCAGCAGCTCGACCCGGAGCACAGATACGCAGTATTTT. V gene TRBV5-5 combines with J gene TRBJ2-3; D not resolved. V was clipped by 3 bases and J by 0 bases, with 8 bases between them. This CDR3 is built from 14 residues. Germline values: CDR1 SGHKS, CDR2 YYEKEE (reference sequence).

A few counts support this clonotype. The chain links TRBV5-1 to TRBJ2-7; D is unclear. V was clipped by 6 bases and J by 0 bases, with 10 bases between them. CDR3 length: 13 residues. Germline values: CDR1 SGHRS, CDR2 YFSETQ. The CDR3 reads CASTPLGSYEQYF. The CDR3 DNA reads TGCGCCAGCACCCCTTTGGGCTCCTACGAGCAGTACTTC.

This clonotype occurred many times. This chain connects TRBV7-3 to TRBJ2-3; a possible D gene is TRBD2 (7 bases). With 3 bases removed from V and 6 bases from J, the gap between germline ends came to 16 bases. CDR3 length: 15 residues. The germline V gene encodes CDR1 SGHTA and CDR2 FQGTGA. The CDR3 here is CASSLTDGGADTQYF. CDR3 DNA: TGTGCCAGCAGCTTGACCGATGGGGGGGCGGATACGCAGTATTTT. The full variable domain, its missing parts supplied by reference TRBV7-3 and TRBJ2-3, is GAGVSQTPSNKVTEKGKYVELRCDPISGHTALYWYRQSLGQGPEFLIYFQGTGAADDSGLPNDRFFAVRPEGSVSTLKIQRTERGDSAVYLCASSLTDGGADTQYFGPGTRLTVL.

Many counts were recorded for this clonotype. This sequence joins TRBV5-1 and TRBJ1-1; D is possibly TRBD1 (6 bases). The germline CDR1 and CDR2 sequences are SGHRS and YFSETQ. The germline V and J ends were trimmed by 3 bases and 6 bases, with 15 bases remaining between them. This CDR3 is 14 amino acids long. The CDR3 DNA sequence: TGCGCCAGCAGCTCCGGGACATTCTTGGCTGAAGCTTTCTTT. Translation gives CASSSGTFLAEAFF.

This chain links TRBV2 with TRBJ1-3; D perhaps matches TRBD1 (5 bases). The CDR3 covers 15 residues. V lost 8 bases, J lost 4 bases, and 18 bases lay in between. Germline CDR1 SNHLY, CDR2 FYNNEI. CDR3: CASCPRGSTGNTIYF. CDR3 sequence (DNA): TGTGCCAGCTGCCCCCGGGGCAGTACAGGAAACACCATATATTTT. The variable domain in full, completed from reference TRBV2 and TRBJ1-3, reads EPEVTQTPSHQVTQMGQEVILRCVPISNHLYFYWYRQILGQKVEFLVSFYNNEISEKSEIFDDQFSVERPDGSNFTLKIRSTKLEDSAMYFCASCPRGSTGNTIYFGEGSWLTVV.

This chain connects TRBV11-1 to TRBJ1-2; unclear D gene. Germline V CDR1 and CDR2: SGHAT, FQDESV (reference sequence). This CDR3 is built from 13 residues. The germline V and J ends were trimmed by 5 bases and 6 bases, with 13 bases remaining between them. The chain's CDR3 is CASSEVAANGYTF. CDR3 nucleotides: TGTGCCAGCAGCGAGGTGGCAGCTAATGGCTACACCTTC. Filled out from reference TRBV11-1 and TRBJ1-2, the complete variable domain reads EAEVAQSPRYKITEKSQAVAFWCDPISGHATLYWYRQILGQGPELLVQFQDESVVDDSQLPKDRFSAERLKGVDSTLKIQPAELGDSAMYLCASSEVAANGYTFGSGTRLTVV.

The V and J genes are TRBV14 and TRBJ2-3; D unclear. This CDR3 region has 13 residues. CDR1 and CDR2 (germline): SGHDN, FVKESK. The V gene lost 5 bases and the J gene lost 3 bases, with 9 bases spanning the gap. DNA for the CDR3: TGTGCCAGCAGCGAAACTCTGACAGATACGCAGTATTTT. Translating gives CASSETLTDTQYF.

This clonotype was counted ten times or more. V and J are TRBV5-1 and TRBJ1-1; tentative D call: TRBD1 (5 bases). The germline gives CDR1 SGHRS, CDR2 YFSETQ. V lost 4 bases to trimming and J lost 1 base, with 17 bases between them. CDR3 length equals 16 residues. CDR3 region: CASSRIPGPKNTEAFF. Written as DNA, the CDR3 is TGCGCCAGCAGCCGAATCCCGGGACCGAAGAACACTGAAGCTTTCTTT.

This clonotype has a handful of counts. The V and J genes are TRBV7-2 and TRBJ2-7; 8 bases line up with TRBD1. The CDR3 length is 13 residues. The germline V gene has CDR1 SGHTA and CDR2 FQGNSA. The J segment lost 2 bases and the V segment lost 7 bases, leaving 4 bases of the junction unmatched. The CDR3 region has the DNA TGTGCCAGCACCGCGACAGGGGCCTACGAGCAGTACTTC. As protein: CASTATGAYEQYF. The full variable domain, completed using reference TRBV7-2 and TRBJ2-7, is GAGVSQSPSNKVTEKGKDVELRCDPISGHTALYWYRQSLGQGLEFLIYFQGNSAPDKSGLPSDRFSAERTGGSVSTLTIQRTQQEDSAVYLCASTATGAYEQYFGPGTRLTVT.

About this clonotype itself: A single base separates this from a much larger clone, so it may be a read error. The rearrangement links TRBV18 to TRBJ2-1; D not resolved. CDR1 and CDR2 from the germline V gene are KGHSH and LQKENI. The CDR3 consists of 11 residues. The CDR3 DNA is TGTGCCTGCTCACCAGACAATGAGCAGTTCTTC. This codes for CACSPDNEQFF.

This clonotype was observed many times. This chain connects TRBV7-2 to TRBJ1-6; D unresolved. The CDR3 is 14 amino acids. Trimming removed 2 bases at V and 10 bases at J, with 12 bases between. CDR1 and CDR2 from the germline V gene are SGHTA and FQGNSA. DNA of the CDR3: TGTGCCAGCAGCTTAAGGTACGGCGACTCACCCCTCCACTTT. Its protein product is CASSLRYGDSPLHF.

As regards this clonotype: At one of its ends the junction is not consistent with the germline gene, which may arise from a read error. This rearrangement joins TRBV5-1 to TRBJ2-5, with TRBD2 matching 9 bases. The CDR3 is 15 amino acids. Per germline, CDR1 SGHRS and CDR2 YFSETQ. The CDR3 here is CASSLAGIAGENQYF. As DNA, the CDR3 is TGCGCCAGCAGCTTGGCCGGGATAGCGGGGGAGAACCAGTACTTC.

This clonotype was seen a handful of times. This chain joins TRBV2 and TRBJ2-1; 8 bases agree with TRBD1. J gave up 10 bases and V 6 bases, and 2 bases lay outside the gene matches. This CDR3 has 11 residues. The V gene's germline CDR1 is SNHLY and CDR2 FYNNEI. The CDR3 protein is CASRRQGEQFF. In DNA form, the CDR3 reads TGTGCCAGCAGGAGACAGGGGGAGCAGTTCTTC.

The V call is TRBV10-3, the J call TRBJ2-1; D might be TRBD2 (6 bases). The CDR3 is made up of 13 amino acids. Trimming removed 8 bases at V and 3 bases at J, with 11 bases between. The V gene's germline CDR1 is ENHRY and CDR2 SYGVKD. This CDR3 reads CAISRGDYNEQFF. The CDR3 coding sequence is TGTGCCATCTCCCGCGGGGACTACAATGAGCAGTTCTTC.

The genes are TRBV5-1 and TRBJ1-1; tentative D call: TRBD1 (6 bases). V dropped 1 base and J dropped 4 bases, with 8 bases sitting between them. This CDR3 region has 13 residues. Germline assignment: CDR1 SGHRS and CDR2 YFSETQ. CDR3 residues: CASSLTGSTEAFF. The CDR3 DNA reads TGCGCCAGCAGCTTGACAGGGAGCACTGAAGCTTTCTTT.